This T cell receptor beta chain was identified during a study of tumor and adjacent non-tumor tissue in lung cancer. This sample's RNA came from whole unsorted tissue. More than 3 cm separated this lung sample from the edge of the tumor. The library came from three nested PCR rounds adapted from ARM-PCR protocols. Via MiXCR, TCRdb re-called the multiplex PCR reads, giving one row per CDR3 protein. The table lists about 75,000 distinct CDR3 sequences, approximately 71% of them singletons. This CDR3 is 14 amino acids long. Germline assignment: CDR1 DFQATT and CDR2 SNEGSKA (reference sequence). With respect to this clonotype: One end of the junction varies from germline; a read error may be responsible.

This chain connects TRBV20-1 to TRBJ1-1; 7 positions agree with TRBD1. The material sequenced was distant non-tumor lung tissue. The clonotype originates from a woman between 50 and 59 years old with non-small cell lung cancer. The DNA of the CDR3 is TGCAGTACTAGCCCGTGGACAGGGAACACTGAAGCTTTCTTT. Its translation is CSTSPWTGNTEAFF.